The rows below give T cell receptor beta chains drawn from one sample of a study of beta chain features in type 1 diabetes. The data were produced by immunoSEQ multiplex PCR, yet TCRdb's version contains in-frame clones alone and is incomplete. The table records 250,000 to 350,000 clones, 14% of them present only once. Source material: central memory CD4+ T cells from blood. These receptors originate from a man aged 25 to 40 in good health. Both conserved end residues are part of each CDR3. Fields, in order: J gene, clone size, V gene, D gene, CDR3 protein, CDR3 DNA. The D gene is left open where the match is weak. Where a row states a size, it is once, few, many or the class of an expanded clone; other rows omit it.

>TRBJ1-2|NA|TRBV11-2|TRBD1
CASRGTGVRGYTF
TGTGCCAGCAGAGGTACAGGGGTGCGGGGCTACACCTTC
>TRBJ2-3|NA|TRBV9|NA
CASSARERKDTDTQYF
TGTGCCAGCAGCGCTCGCGAACGGAAGGACACAGATACGCAGTATTTT
>TRBJ2-1|NA|TRBV7-2|TRBD2
CASSATSGSHEQFF
TGTGCCAGCAGCGCAACTAGCGGGAGCCATGAGCAGTTCTTC
>TRBJ2-5|NA|TRBV29-1|TRBD2
CSVGKGDSGGAGTQYF
TGCAGCGTTGGGAAGGGGGATAGCGGGGGCGCAGGGACCCAGTACTTC
>TRBJ1-2|NA|TRBV5-1|NA
CASSPEAGRSFGYTF
TGCGCCAGCAGCCCGGAGGCAGGGAGAAGTTTCGGCTACACCTTC
>TRBJ2-1|few|TRBV6-5|NA
CAGGLGEQFF
TGTGCCGGCGGGCTCGGTGAGCAGTTCTTC
>TRBJ2-2|NA|TRBV5-1|NA
CASSLVMNTGELFF
TGCGCCAGCAGCTTGGTGATGAACACCGGGGAGCTGTTTTTT
>TRBJ2-1|NA|TRBV10-3|NA
CAISDPRLPRGEQFF
TGTGCCATCAGTGATCCCAGACTACCCCGGGGTGAGCAGTTCTTC
>TRBJ2-3|NA|TRBV5-5|TRBD2
CASSFLGAGSTDTQYF
TGTGCCAGCAGCTTCCTGGGAGCGGGGAGCACAGATACGCAGTATTTT
>TRBJ1-1|NA|TRBV30|NA
CAWSYYTGIAAEAFF
TGTGCCTGGTCCTACTATACAGGGATAGCCGCTGAAGCTTTCTTT
>TRBJ2-1|many|TRBV7-2|TRBD2
CASSLGGLVTNEQFF
TGTGCCAGCAGCTTAGGCGGACTAGTTACTAATGAGCAGTTCTTC
>TRBJ2-3|NA|TRBV13|TRBD2
CASSLGLAVTADTQYF
TGTGCCAGCAGCCTGGGACTAGCGGTGACTGCAGATACGCAGTATTTT
>TRBJ2-3|NA|TRBV6-5|NA
CASRPPDGTDTQYF
TGTGCCAGCAGGCCCCCTGACGGCACAGATACGCAGTATTTT
>TRBJ2-5|NA|TRBV5-4|TRBD1
CASTPRGLTKETQYF
TGTGCCAGCACCCCCAGGGGGCTTACCAAAGAGACCCAGTACTTC
>TRBJ1-6|NA|TRBV7-9|NA
CASSFSGNSPLHF
TGTGCCAGCAGCTTCTCAGGGAATTCACCCCTCCACTTT
>TRBJ2-2|NA|TRBV6-5|NA
CASSRDATTGELFF
TGTGCCAGCAGTAGGGACGCAACAACCGGGGAGCTGTTTTTT
>TRBJ2-2|few|TRBV2|NA
CASSLGRLRELFF
TGTGCCAGCAGTTTGGGCAGATTAAGGGAGCTGTTTTTT
>TRBJ1-4|many|TRBV10-3|NA
CAISESGSEKLFF
TGTGCCATCAGTGAATCGGGTAGCGAAAAACTGTTTTTT
>TRBJ2-6|NA|TRBV2|NA
CASSPTGTGANVLTF
TGTGCCAGCAGCCCGACAGGAACTGGGGCCAACGTCCTGACTTTC
>TRBJ1-3|NA|TRBV6-6|NA
CASSYSGAKPGNTIYF
TGTGCCAGCAGTTATTCAGGGGCGAAGCCTGGAAACACCATATATTTT
>TRBJ1-2|many|TRBV10-3|NA
CAISEPGPSYSYTF
TGTGCCATCAGTGAGCCGGGACCCTCCTATAGCTACACCTTC
>TRBJ1-2|NA|TRBV9|NA
CASSAGPGYTF
TGTGCCAGCAGCGCCGGCCCTGGCTACACCTTC
>TRBJ2-6|few|TRBV19|NA
CASTPWSGANVLTF
TGTGCCAGTACCCCCTGGTCTGGGGCCAACGTCCTGACTTTC
>TRBJ2-3|NA|TRBV11-3|TRBD1
CASSLGGTGASGTDTQYF
TGTGCCAGCAGCTTAGGAGGGACAGGGGCCTCGGGCACAGATACGCAGTATTTT
>TRBJ2-3|few|TRBV7-3|TRBD2
CASSLLAGGTDTQYF
TGTGCCAGCAGCTTATTAGCGGGGGGCACAGATACGCAGTATTTT
>TRBJ2-2|NA|TRBV7-2|TRBD1
CASSLATGWTGELFF
TGTGCCAGCAGCTTAGCGACAGGGTGGACCGGGGAGCTGTTTTTT
>TRBJ1-1|NA|TRBV6-6|NA
CASSLPGPNTEAFF
TGTGCCAGCAGTTTGCCCGGGCCGAACACTGAAGCTTTCTTT
>TRBJ1-1|few|TRBV6-1|NA
CASSETKNTEAFF
TGTGCCAGCAGCGAAACAAAGAACACTGAAGCTTTCTTT
>TRBJ1-3|NA|TRBV6-5|TRBD1
CASSSSRQGAWYF
TGTGCCAGCAGTTCGAGTAGACAGGGGGCATGGTATTTT
>TRBJ2-3|NA|TRBV7-2|NA
CASRASASTDTQYF
TGTGCCAGCAGGGCTAGCGCCTCCACAGATACGCAGTATTTT
>TRBJ2-1|few|TRBV14|NA
CASSQVVTSAGEQFF
TGTGCCAGCAGCCAAGTGGTCACATCGGCCGGGGAGCAGTTCTTC
>TRBJ2-1|few|TRBV7-7|NA
CASSLGGDPYNEQFF
TGTGCCAGCAGCTTAGGAGGGGATCCCTACAATGAGCAGTTCTTC
>TRBJ2-2|few|TRBV4-2|NA
CASSPLAVSNTGELFF
TGTGCCAGCAGCCCCTTAGCGGTCTCGAACACCGGGGAGCTGTTTTTT
>TRBJ1-5|few|TRBV19|NA
CASMFGRGNQPQHF
TGTGCCAGTATGTTTGGCAGGGGCAATCAGCCCCAGCATTTT
>TRBJ2-1|many|TRBV27|TRBD2
CASSSLTSGRYNEQFF
TGTGCCAGCAGTTCGCTAACTAGCGGGAGGTACAATGAGCAGTTCTTC
>TRBJ1-1|NA|TRBV4-2|NA
CASSQTGQLNTEAFF
TGTGCCAGCAGCCAAACTGGACAGTTGAACACTGAAGCTTTCTTT
>TRBJ2-1|many|TRBV6-6|TRBD2
CASRLAVNEQFF
TGTGCCAGCAGGCTAGCGGTAAATGAGCAGTTCTTC
>TRBJ1-1|NA|TRBV7-9|NA
CASSPAGVGMNTEAFF
TGTGCCAGCAGCCCCGCAGGGGTGGGGATGAACACTGAAGCTTTCTTT
>TRBJ2-1|few|TRBV19|NA
CASSMKVDRANEQFF
TGTGCCAGTAGTATGAAGGTAGACAGAGCCAATGAGCAGTTCTTC
>TRBJ2-7|NA|TRBV7-6|TRBD1
CASSSRDREEQYF
TGTGCCAGCAGCTCCCGGGACAGGGAGGAGCAGTACTTC
>TRBJ1-2|NA|TRBV2|TRBD1
CASRTGGAGGYTF
TGTGCCAGCAGAACAGGGGGCGCAGGTGGCTACACCTTC
>TRBJ1-2|few|TRBV6-5|NA
CASSMTHSDSGSYTF
TGTGCCAGCAGTATGACACACTCAGACAGCGGGAGCTACACCTTC